This T cell receptor (beta chain) is drawn from a study of blood T cell repertoires in COVID-19. Trimming took 8 bases from V and 8 from J, leaving 17 bases between them. The CDR3 is 13 residues long. The germline CDR1 and CDR2 sequences are MDHEN and SYDVKM. Per the original methods: Using reference gene primer amplification, nucleated cell counts were estimated. Repertoires were generated with immunoSEQ multiplex PCR, while TCRdb's copy carries only in-frame clones and drops some. The DNA gave D and trimming, while V, J and clone size come from that table. Of some 300,000 clones detected, 90% appear once; the ten largest clones hold 0.95% to 1.3%.

The rearrangement uses TRBV28 and TRBJ2-3; the D is unclear. The TCR was taken from a woman between 40 and 50 years old with COVID-19, enrolled during active disease. Sequencing was carried out using peripheral blood. The CDR3 nucleotides are TGTGCCAGCCTGACTTCATCGGTGGGTACGCAGTATTTT. Its translation is CASLTSSVGTQYF.